This T cell receptor beta chain derives from a study of shared clonotypes between healthy human individuals. Study information: Each donor contributed plates that comprised three CD4 naive, three CD4 memory, two CD8 naive and one CD8 memory. Overall study results and limits: Blood was the only sampled material, and tissue repertoires likely differ. A small donor pool kept down the genetic and exposure-history diversity that was represented.

The protocol was immunoSEQ multiplex PCR, while the TCRdb copy is restricted to in-frame clones and leaves out a portion. The table has around 2,000,000 clones, approximately 95% seen once. Of note for this clone: Its antigen is not identified. One end of the junction fails to match germline, which may point to a read error. The sample holds other DNA sequences that translate to the same CDR3.

CDR3 length equals 14 residues. Germline CDR1 is SEHNR and CDR2 is FQNEAQ (reference sequence). The receptor was derived from a man aged 18 to 30 in good health. The V call is TRBV7-9, the J call TRBJ2-7; 12 bases fit TRBD2. The sample taken for sequencing was naive CD4+ T cells sorted from blood. This sample's subset: CD45RA+ positively selected. The CDR3 DNA sequence: TGTGCCAGCAGCCTAGCGGGAGGGCCATACGAGCAGTACTTC. Encoded protein: CASSLAGGPYEQYF.